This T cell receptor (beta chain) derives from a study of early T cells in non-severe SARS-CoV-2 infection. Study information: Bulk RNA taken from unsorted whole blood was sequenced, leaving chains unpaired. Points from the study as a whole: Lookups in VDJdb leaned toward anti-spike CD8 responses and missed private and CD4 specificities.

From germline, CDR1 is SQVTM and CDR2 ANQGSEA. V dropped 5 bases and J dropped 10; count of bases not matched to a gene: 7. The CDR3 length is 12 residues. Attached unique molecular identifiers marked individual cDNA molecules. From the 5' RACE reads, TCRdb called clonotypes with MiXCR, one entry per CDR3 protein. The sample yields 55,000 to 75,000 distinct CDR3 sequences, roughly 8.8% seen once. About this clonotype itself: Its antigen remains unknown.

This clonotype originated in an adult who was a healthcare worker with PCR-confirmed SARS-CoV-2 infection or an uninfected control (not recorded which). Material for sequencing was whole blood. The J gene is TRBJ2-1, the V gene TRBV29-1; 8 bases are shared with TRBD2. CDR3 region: CSVTGTRGEQFF. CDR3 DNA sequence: TGCAGCGTTACCGGGACTAGGGGAGAGCAGTTCTTC.